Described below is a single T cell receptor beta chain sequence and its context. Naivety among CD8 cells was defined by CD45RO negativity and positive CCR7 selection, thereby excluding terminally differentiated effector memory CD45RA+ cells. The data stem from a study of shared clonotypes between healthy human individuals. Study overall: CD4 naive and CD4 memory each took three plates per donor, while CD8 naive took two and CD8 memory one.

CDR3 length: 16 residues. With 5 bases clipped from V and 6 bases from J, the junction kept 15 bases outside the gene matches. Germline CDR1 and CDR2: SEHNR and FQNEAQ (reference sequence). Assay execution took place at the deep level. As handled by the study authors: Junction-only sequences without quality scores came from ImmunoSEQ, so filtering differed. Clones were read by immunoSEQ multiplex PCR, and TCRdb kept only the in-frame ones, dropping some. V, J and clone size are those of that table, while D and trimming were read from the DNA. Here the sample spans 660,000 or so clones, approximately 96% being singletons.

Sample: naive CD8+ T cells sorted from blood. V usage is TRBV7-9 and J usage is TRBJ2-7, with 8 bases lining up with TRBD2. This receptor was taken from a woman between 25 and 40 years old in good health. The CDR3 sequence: CASSPAQREIVGEQYF. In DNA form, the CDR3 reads TGTGCCAGCAGCCCGGCCCAGCGGGAGATAGTCGGCGAGCAGTACTTC.